The rows below give T cell receptor beta chains drawn from one sample of a study of shared clonotypes between healthy human individuals. Produced via immunoSEQ multiplex PCR; TCRdb's table is partial and in-frame only. This table holds over 850,000 clones, 78% found once. Sequenced sample: memory CD4+ T cells from PBMCs. The receptors shown here come from a man in his late teens or twenties in good health. Some clones in this sample may be carry-over from other donors' samples. CDR3s include the opening cysteine and the closing phenylalanine or tryptophan. D genes are given only for firm matches. A clone size is listed for some rows: how often the clone was seen (once, few, many), or a class if it is expanded.

abundance,j_gene,d_gene,v_gene,CDR3aa,CDR3nt
-,TRBJ1-3,-,TRBV6-5,CASRPRVLGNTIYF,TGTGCCAGCAGGCCAAGGGTTCTTGGAAACACCATATATTTT
-,TRBJ2-3,TRBD2,TRBV15,CATSRESSGTSGNTQYF,TGTGCCACCAGCAGAGAGTCTAGCGGAACTAGCGGAAATACGCAGTATTTT
-,TRBJ1-5,-,TRBV5-6,CASSLSLSNQPQHF,TGTGCCAGCAGCTTAAGTCTTAGCAATCAGCCCCAGCATTTT
-,TRBJ2-7,-,TRBV28,CASSLGEQYF,TGTGCCAGCAGTTTGGGCGAGCAGTACTTC
once,TRBJ2-7,-,TRBV7-2,CASSSPLLYEQYF,TGTGCCAGCAGCTCCCCCCTTTTATACGAGCAGTACTTC
-,TRBJ2-2,TRBD2,TRBV19,CASSIPSGKGNTGELFF,TGTGCCAGTAGTATCCCTAGCGGGAAAGGTAACACCGGGGAGCTGTTTTTT
-,TRBJ1-1,-,TRBV4-1,CASSQVGLLNTEAFF,TGCGCCAGCAGCCAAGTGGGACTGTTGAACACTGAAGCTTTCTTT
-,TRBJ1-5,-,TRBV2,CASSPGVLNQPQHF,TGTGCCAGCAGTCCAGGGGTCCTCAATCAGCCCCAGCATTTT
-,TRBJ2-6,-,TRBV9,CASSVGTAGANVLTF,TGTGCCAGCAGCGTAGGAACTGCCGGGGCCAACGTCCTGACTTTC
-,TRBJ1-1,-,TRBV29-1,CSVLYTEAFF,TGCAGCGTTTTATACACTGAAGCTTTCTTT
-,TRBJ2-7,TRBD2,TRBV6-5,CASNTLAGGPREQYF,TGTGCCAGCAACACCCTAGCGGGAGGGCCCCGCGAGCAGTACTTC
-,TRBJ1-1,-,TRBV2,CASRGLMGNTEAFF,TGTGCCAGCAGGGGGTTGATGGGAAACACTGAAGCTTTCTTT
-,TRBJ2-3,-,TRBV5-4,CASSSTGSTDTQYF,TGTGCCAGCAGCTCCACTGGAAGCACAGATACGCAGTATTTT
-,TRBJ2-3,TRBD1,TRBV5-1,CASSWGTGVAHTDTQYF,TGCGCCAGCAGCTGGGGCACAGGGGTCGCGCACACAGATACGCAGTATTTT
-,TRBJ1-4,TRBD1,TRBV5-1,CASSLVPGTDEKLFF,TGCGCCAGCAGCTTGGTCCCCGGGACAGATGAAAAACTGTTTTTT
few,TRBJ1-2,-,TRBV5-4,CASRRAGWGLEGYTF,TGTGCCAGCAGGCGGGCAGGCTGGGGGCTAGAGGGCTACACCTTC
-,TRBJ2-7,-,TRBV2,CASSQIVYEQYF,TGTGCCAGCAGCCAAATAGTCTACGAGCAGTACTTC
-,TRBJ1-1,-,TRBV11-2,CASGHPGGAEAFF,TGTGCCAGCGGCCACCCTGGTGGCGCTGAAGCTTTCTTT
-,TRBJ1-2,TRBD1,TRBV5-4,CASSSRQGAGNYGYTF,TGTGCCAGCAGCTCCAGACAGGGGGCTGGTAACTATGGCTACACCTTC
-,TRBJ1-4,-,TRBV30,CAWSADKQGTNEKLFF,TGTGCCTGGAGTGCGGATAAACAGGGCACTAATGAAAAACTGTTTTTT
-,TRBJ2-1,TRBD2,TRBV4-1,CASSQNRVAGTSGYNEQFF,TGCGCCAGCAGCCAAAATCGAGTGGCCGGGACTAGCGGCTACAATGAGCAGTTCTTC
-,TRBJ2-1,TRBD1,TRBV27,CASTGQVPNEQFF,TGTGCCAGCACGGGACAGGTTCCCAATGAGCAGTTCTTC
few,TRBJ2-6,TRBD1,TRBV18,CASSRTGVLSGANVLTF,TGTGCCAGCTCAAGGACAGGGGTGCTCTCTGGGGCCAACGTCCTGACTTTC
-,TRBJ2-1,-,TRBV5-5,CASSRLGESNEQFF,TGTGCCAGCAGCCGCCTGGGAGAATCCAATGAGCAGTTCTTC
-,TRBJ1-5,TRBD1,TRBV29-1,CSVQGTGGNQPQHF,TGCAGCGTGCAAGGGACAGGGGGCAATCAGCCCCAGCATTTT
few,TRBJ2-2,-,TRBV5-6,CASSLGYTGELFF,TGTGCCAGCAGCTTGGGCTACACCGGGGAGCTGTTTTTT
-,TRBJ1-2,-,TRBV14,CASSPGLAVPYGYTF,TGTGCCAGCAGCCCCGGCTTGGCGGTCCCTTATGGCTACACCTTC
once,TRBJ1-1,TRBD1,TRBV7-9,CASSLDGQGAREDTEAFF,TGTGCCAGCAGCTTAGATGGACAGGGGGCGCGAGAGGACACTGAAGCTTTCTTT
once,TRBJ1-3,-,TRBV5-1,CASSGSGFGSGNTIYF,TGCGCCAGCAGCGGCTCCGGTTTTGGCTCTGGAAACACCATATATTTT
-,TRBJ1-1,-,TRBV30,CAWSRGGTEAFF,TGTGCCTGGAGTAGGGGGGGCACTGAAGCTTTCTTT
-,TRBJ2-3,TRBD2,TRBV4-1,CASSQGPGTSVTDTQYF,TGCGCCAGCAGCCAAGGGCCCGGGACTAGCGTAACAGATACGCAGTATTTT
-,TRBJ2-6,-,TRBV5-1,CASSPDGYSGANVLTF,TGCGCCAGCAGCCCGGACGGCTACTCTGGGGCCAACGTCCTGACTTTC
-,TRBJ1-2,-,TRBV28,CASRQTYPFSNYGYTF,TGTGCCAGCAGACAGACCTACCCTTTTTCTAACTATGGCTACACCTTC
once,TRBJ2-2,-,TRBV7-2,CASSPSWGAGELFF,TGTGCCAGCAGCCCGTCATGGGGGGCCGGGGAGCTGTTTTTT
-,TRBJ1-5,-,TRBV28,CASGVIGNQPQHF,TGTGCCAGCGGAGTGATAGGAAATCAGCCCCAGCATTTT
-,TRBJ2-1,TRBD2,TRBV5-4,CASSQGPAGGGYTNEQFF,TGTGCCAGCAGCCAAGGGCCAGCGGGGGGGGGTTATACAAATGAGCAGTTCTTC
-,TRBJ1-1,-,TRBV29-1,CSAARVWGNTEAFF,TGCAGCGCCGCCCGGGTTTGGGGGAACACTGAAGCTTTCTTT
once,TRBJ2-5,-,TRBV5-5,CASSTRGETQYF,TGTGCCAGCAGCACTCGAGGGGAGACCCAGTACTTC
-,TRBJ1-5,-,TRBV7-9,CASSFAFHQPQHF,TGTGCCAGCAGCTTTGCGTTCCATCAGCCCCAGCATTTT
-,TRBJ2-7,TRBD1,TRBV27,CASSTRTGSYEQYF,TGTGCCAGCAGTACCCGGACAGGGAGCTACGAGCAGTACTTC
few,TRBJ1-2,-,TRBV28,CASSLSDYGYTF,TGTGCCAGCAGTTTATCAGACTATGGCTACACCTTC
once,TRBJ2-7,TRBD1,TRBV5-6,CASSHRQGFYYEQYF,TGTGCCAGCAGCCACCGACAGGGGTTCTACTACGAGCAGTACTTC
-,TRBJ1-1,-,TRBV10-3,CATGDGNTEAFF,TGTGCCACCGGGGACGGAAACACTGAAGCTTTCTTT
-,TRBJ2-7,TRBD2,TRBV9,CASSVGPSGSDEQYF,TGTGCCAGCAGCGTAGGTCCTAGCGGGAGTGACGAGCAGTACTTC
-,TRBJ2-3,-,TRBV27,CASWDSTDTQYF,TGTGCCAGCTGGGACAGCACAGATACGCAGTATTTT
-,TRBJ1-3,-,TRBV4-2,CASSPQQEAGNTIYF,TGTGCCAGCAGCCCTCAACAGGAGGCCGGAAACACCATATATTTT
many,TRBJ2-3,TRBD2,TRBV11-2,CASSRRGLALDTQYF,TGTGCCAGCAGCCGCCGGGGACTAGCGTTAGACACGCAGTATTTT
-,TRBJ1-5,-,TRBV27,CATSGGGGNQPQHF,TGTGCCACCAGTGGCGGGGGCGGCAATCAGCCCCAGCATTTT
few,TRBJ2-7,-,TRBV5-1,CASRAESYEQYF,TGCGCCAGCAGAGCGGAAAGCTACGAGCAGTACTTC